Each of the 14 T cell receptor beta chains below was sequenced from the same sample in a study of cytomegalovirus exposure and HLA in healthy donors. Assay used: immunoSEQ multiplex PCR; TCRdb lists only in-frame clones, some missing. The sample has 70,000 or so clones; over 90% are singletons. Sequences were obtained from PBMCs. The origin of the receptors is a woman between 18 and 30 years old in good health and CMV-seronegative.

The chain combines TRBV19 with TRBJ1-2, with D perhaps matching TRBD1 (6 bases). The CDR3 is made up of 15 amino acids. The V and J ends lost 6 bases and 7 bases respectively, with 21 bases between them. CDR1 is LNHDA and CDR2 is SQIVND in the germline V gene (reference sequence). CDR3 DNA: TGTGCCAGTAGGGTAGCTTCGGGACAATTAGGTGGCTACACCTTC. As protein: CASRVASGQLGGYTF.

This chain uses TRBV6-4 with TRBJ2-2, with 11 bases identical to TRBD2. Germline V gene sequence: CDR1 MRHNA, CDR2 SNTAGT. V gave up 0 bases and J gave up 3 bases; unmatched junction bases: 9. This CDR3 is 19 amino acids long. Written as DNA, the CDR3 is TGTGCCAGCAGTGACTCGATGGCTAGCGGGGGGCATCACACCGGGGAGCTGTTTTTT. It translates to CASSDSMASGGHHTGELFF.

This clone has more than one count but fewer than ten. The J gene is TRBJ1-6, the V gene TRBV19, with 10 bases fitting TRBD1. V dropped 1 base and J dropped 9; count of bases not matched to a gene: 9. This CDR3 is built from 17 residues. Looked up from germline, CDR1 is LNHDA and CDR2 is SQIVND (reference sequence). The CDR3 DNA sequence: TGTGCCAGTAGTATAGGCTTGGGGACAGGGGTCGGTTCACCCCTCCACTTT. The encoded protein is CASSIGLGTGVGSPLHF.

This chain links TRBV9 with TRBJ1-6; D remains ambiguous. This CDR3 spans 15 amino acids. Germline values: CDR1 SGDLS, CDR2 YYNGEE. Trimming removed 0 bases at V and 3 bases at J, with 7 bases between. The CDR3 bases are TGTGCCAGCAGCGTAGGGGCAGTCTATAATTCACCCCTCCACTTT. Protein sequence: CASSVGAVYNSPLHF.

J is TRBJ2-7 and V is TRBV28; D is undetermined. The CDR3 runs to 14 residues. V lost 7 bases and J lost 5, with 18 bases in between. Germline V CDR1 and CDR2: MDHEN, SYDVKM. The CDR3 protein is CASTLRARLDEQYF. The CDR3 DNA is TGTGCCAGCACCCTCAGAGCCCGACTTGACGAGCAGTACTTC.

The gene calls are TRBV27 and TRBJ2-2; 12 bases align to TRBD2. Germline lookup yields CDR1 MNHEY and CDR2 SMNVEV (reference sequence). This CDR3 is built from 14 residues. V gave up 5 bases and J gave up 6 bases; unmatched junction bases: 1. The CDR3 DNA sequence: TGTGCCAGCAGTCTAGCGGGGGGGCCCGGGGAGCTGTTTTTT. Amino acid sequence: CASSLAGGPGELFF.

The chain is built from TRBV7-6 and TRBJ2-6; D possibly corresponds to TRBD2 (5 bases). The V gene's germline CDR1 is SGHVS and CDR2 FNYEAQ. V lost 1 base, J lost 2 bases, and 6 bases lay in between. The CDR3 length is 15 residues. The CDR3 DNA is TGTGCCAGCAGCTTAGGAGGGACTGGGGCCAACGTCCTGACTTTC. Translating it yields CASSLGGTGANVLTF.

The gene calls are TRBV5-4 and TRBJ2-1; 9 nucleotides align to TRBD1. Germline values: CDR1 SGHNT, CDR2 YYREEE (reference sequence). CDR3 length equals 16 residues. V trimming: 1 base; J trimming: 6 bases; junction bases outside the gene matches: 8. This CDR3 is CASSLLGGQGGNEQFF. The CDR3 nucleotides are TGTGCCAGCAGCTTGTTGGGGGGACAGGGCGGCAATGAGCAGTTCTTC.

V gene TRBV19 combines with J gene TRBJ2-1; weak D call: TRBD2 (6 bases). The CDR3 runs 15 residues. Trimming removed 4 bases from V and 4 bases from J, with 14 bases in between. Germline V gene data show CDR1 as LNHDA and CDR2 as SQIVND (reference sequence). DNA for the CDR3: TGTGCCAGTAGTACCCAGGGACTGGTTTACAATGAGCAGTTCTTC. It encodes CASSTQGLVYNEQFF.

CDR3 nucleotides: TGTGCCAGCAGTGAAAGCAGGGGTGCCACTGAAGCTTTCTTT. Encoded protein: CASSESRGATEAFF. The chain is built from TRBV6-4 and TRBJ1-1, with D possibly being TRBD1 (6 bases). Germline assignment: CDR1 MRHNA and CDR2 SNTAGT. The CDR3 runs to 14 residues. Trimming took 3 bases from V and 4 from J, leaving 12 bases between them.

The CDR3 DNA reads as TGCGCCAGCAGCCAAGTGGGACAGGGAGGCAATCAGCCCCAGCATTTT. This sequence encodes CASSQVGQGGNQPQHF. V and J are TRBV4-1 and TRBJ1-5, with TRBD1 identical over 9 bases. After removal of 1 base from V and 2 bases from J, the junction contained 3 bases not matched to a gene. The CDR3 loop spans 16 amino acids. Germline CDR1 reads MGHRA; CDR2 reads YSYEKL.

The gene calls are TRBV28 and TRBJ2-5; TRBD2 matches 13 bases. Germline V gene data show CDR1 as MDHEN and CDR2 as SYDVKM. Trimming took 6 bases from V and 1 from J; bases not matched to a gene: 8. This CDR3 region has 17 residues. The CDR3 loop is CASRPRLAGGSQETQYF. The CDR3 bases are TGTGCCAGCAGACCGAGACTAGCGGGAGGTTCCCAAGAGACCCAGTACTTC.

This clone was seen just once. The chain uses TRBV11-2 and TRBJ2-7; 7 nucleotides line up with TRBD1. The CDR3 length is 15 residues. The V and J ends lost 1 base and 3 bases, in that order; junction bases with no gene match: 6. Germline CDR1 and CDR2: SGHAT and FQNNGV. The CDR3 region is CASSLGGTAIYEQYF. The CDR3 DNA follows: TGTGCCAGCAGCTTAGGGGGGACAGCAATCTACGAGCAGTACTTC. Looking up the rest from reference TRBV11-2 and TRBJ2-7 gives the full variable domain: EAGVAQSPRYKIIEKRQSVAFWCNPISGHATLYWYQQILGQGPKLLIQFQNNGVVDDSQLPKDRFSAERLKGVDSTLKIQPAKLEDSAVYLCASSLGGTAIYEQYFGPGTRLTVT.

V and J are TRBV6-6 and TRBJ1-1, with 7 nucleotides matching TRBD1. The CDR3 contains 13 residues. Losses at the gene ends were 5 bases for V and 4 bases for J; bases not matched to a gene: 4. Germline CDR1 and CDR2: MNHNY and SVGAGI (reference sequence). CDR3 sequence reads: CASSTGQATEAFF. The CDR3, as DNA: TGTGCCAGCAGTACCGGACAGGCCACTGAAGCTTTCTTT.